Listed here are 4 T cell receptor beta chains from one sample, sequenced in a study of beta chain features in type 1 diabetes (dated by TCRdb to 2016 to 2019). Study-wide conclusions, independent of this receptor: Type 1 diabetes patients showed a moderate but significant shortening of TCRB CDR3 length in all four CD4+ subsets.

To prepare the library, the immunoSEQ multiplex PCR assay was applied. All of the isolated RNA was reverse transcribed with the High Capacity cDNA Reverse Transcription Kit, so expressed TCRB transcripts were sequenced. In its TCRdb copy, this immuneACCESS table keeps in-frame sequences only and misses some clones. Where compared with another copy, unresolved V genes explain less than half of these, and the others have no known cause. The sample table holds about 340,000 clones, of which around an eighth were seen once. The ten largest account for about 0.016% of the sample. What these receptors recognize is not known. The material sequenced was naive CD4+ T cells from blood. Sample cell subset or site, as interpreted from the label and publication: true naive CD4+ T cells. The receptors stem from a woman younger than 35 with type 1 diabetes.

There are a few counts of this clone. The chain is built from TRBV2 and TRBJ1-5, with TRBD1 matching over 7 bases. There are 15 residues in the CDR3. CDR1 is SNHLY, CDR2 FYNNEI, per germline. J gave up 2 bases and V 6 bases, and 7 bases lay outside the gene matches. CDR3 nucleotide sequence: TGTGCCAGCAGCTCGACAGGGTTGGGCAATCAGCCCCAGCATTTT. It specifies CASSSTGLGNQPQHF.

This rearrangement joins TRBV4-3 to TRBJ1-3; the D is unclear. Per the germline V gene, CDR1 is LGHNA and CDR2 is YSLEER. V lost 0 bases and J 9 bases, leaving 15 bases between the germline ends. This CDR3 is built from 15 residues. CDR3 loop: CASSQDTSLGGTIYF. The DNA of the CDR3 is TGCGCCAGCAGCCAAGACACCTCCCTCGGAGGCACCATATATTTT.

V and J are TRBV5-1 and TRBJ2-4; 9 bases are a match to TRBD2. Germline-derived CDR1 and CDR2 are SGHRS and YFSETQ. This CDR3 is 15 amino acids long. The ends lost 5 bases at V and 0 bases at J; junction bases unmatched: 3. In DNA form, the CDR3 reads TGCGCCAGCAGTCTAGCGGGATCAGCCAAAAACATTCAGTACTTC. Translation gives CASSLAGSAKNIQYF.

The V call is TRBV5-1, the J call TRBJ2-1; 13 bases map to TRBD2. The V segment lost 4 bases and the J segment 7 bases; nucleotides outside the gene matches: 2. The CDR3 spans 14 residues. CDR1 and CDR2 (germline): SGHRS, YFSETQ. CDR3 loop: CASSVGLAGNEQFF. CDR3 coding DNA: TGCGCCAGCAGCGTGGGACTAGCGGGGAATGAGCAGTTCTTC.